This TCR beta chain was recorded in a study of T-cell reconstitution after alpha-beta-depleted transplantation in children. Only a few counts were recorded for this clonotype. Preparing the TCRbeta library involved the use of unique molecular identifiers. One entry per CDR3 protein results from TCRdb running MiXCR on the PCR reads. The sample has hundreds of thousands of distinct CDR3 sequences, 10% to 15% seen once; the top ten hold around 2%. Germline trimming cut 3 bases from V and 5 bases from J; bases unmatched to any gene: 11. The CDR3 covers 17 residues. Germline values: CDR1 MGHDK, CDR2 SYGVNS.

This receptor was identified in a male patient under 18 who had a stem cell transplant for acute myeloid leukemia, so the T cells may come from the graft donor. The chain employs TRBV25-1 and TRBJ2-5; TRBD2 matches 11 bases. The sample in question was PBMCs, mostly from graft donor cells, obtained 360 days after TCRalphabeta/CD19-depleted stem cell transplant. The chain's CDR3 is CASSDGTLAGVFETQYF. Written as DNA, the CDR3 is TGTGCCAGCAGTGATGGGACACTAGCGGGAGTTTTCGAGACCCAGTACTTC. The full variable domain, its missing parts supplied by reference TRBV25-1 and TRBJ2-5, is EADIYQTPRYLVIGTGKKITLECSQTMGHDKMYWYQQDPGMELHLIHYSYGVNSTEKGDLSSESTVSRIRTEHFPLTLESARPSHTSQYLCASSDGTLAGVFETQYFGPGTRLLVL.